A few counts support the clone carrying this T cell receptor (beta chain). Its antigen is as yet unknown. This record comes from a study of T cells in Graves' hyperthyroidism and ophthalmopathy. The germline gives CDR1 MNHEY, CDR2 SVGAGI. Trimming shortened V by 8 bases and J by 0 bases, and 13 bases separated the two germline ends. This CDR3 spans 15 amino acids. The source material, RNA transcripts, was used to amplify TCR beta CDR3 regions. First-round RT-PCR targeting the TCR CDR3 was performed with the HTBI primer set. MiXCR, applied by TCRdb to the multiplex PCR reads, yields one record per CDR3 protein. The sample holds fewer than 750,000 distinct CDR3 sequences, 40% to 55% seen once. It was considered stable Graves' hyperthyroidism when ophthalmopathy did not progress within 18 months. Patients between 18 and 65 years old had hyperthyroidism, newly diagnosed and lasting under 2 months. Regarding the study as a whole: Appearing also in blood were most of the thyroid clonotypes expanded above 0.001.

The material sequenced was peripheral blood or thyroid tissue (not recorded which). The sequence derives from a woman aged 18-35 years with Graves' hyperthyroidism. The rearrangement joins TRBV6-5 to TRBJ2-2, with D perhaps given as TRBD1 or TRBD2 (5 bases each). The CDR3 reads CASGSGRPNTGELFF. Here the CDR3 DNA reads TGTGCCAGCGGGTCGGGGCGGCCGAACACCGGGGAGCTGTTTTTT.